This T cell receptor (beta chain) was retrieved from a study of blood T cell repertoires in COVID-19. In the study overall: There were acute and convalescent COVID-19 samples, and they came from the United States, Italy and Spain.

The CDR3 extends over 15 amino acids. Between the trimmed V and J ends, which lost 5 bases and 5 bases, there was a span of 16 bases. Germline loops: CDR1 KGHSY, CDR2 FQNENV. Some clones are missing from TCRdb's copy, which holds only in-frame ones; the method was immunoSEQ multiplex PCR. The sample shows roughly 160,000 clones, 80% to 85% of them seen only once. The specimen sequenced was peripheral blood. The V and J genes are TRBV16 and TRBJ2-1; unclear D gene. This TCR came from a man aged 65 to 85 with active or convalescent COVID-19. The CDR3 here is CASSFTVVKDNEQFF. CDR3 bases: TGTGCCAGCAGCTTTACAGTAGTCAAGGACAATGAGCAGTTCTTC.